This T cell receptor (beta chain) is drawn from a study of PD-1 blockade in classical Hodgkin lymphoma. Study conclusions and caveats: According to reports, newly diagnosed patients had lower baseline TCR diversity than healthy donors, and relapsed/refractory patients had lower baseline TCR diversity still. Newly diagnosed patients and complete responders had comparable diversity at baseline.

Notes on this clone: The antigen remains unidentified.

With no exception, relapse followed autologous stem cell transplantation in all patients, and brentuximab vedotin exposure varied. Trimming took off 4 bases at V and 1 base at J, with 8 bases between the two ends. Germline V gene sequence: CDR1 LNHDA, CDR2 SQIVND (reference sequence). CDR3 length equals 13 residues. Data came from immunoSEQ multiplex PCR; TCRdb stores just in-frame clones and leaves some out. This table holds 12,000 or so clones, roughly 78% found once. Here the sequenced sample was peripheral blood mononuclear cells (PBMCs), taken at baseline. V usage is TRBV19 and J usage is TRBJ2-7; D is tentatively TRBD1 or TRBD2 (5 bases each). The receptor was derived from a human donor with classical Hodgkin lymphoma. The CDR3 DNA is TGTGCCAGTAGTAGGGACGGATCCTACGAGCAGTACTTC. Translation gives CASSRDGSYEQYF.